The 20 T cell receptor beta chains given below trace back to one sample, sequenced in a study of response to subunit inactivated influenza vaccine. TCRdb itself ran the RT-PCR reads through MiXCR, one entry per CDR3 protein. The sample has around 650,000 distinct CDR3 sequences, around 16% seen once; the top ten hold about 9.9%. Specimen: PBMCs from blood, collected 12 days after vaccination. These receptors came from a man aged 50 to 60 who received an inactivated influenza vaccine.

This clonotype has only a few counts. The CDR3 reads CASHRAEQAINTGELFF. The CDR3 nucleotides are TGCGCCAGCCACCGAGCCGAACAGGCTATTAACACCGGGGAGCTGTTTTTT. The chain couples TRBV5-1 to TRBJ2-2; D might be TRBD1 (5 bases). V lost 7 bases and J 2 bases, leaving 21 bases between the germline ends. The CDR3 loop spans 17 amino acids. The germline CDR1 and CDR2 sequences are SGHRS and YFSETQ.

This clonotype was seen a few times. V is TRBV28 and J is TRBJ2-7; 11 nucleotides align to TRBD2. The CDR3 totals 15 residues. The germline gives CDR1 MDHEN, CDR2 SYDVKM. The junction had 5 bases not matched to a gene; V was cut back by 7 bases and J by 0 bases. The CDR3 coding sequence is TGTGCCAGCAATTTCGGGACTAGCGGCTCCTACGAGCAGTACTTC. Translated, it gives CASNFGTSGSYEQYF.

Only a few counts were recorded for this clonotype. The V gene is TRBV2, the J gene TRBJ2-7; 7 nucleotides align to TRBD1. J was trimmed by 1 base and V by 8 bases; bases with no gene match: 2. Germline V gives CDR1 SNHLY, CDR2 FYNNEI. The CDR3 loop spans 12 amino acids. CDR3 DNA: TGTGCCAGCCAGGGACAGTCCTACGAGCAGTACTTC. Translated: CASQGQSYEQYF.

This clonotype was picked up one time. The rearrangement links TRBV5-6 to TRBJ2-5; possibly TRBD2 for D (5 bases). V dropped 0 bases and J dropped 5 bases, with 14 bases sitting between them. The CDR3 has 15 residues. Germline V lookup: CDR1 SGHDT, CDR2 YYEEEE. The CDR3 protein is CASSLVDEGWETQYF. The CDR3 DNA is TGTGCCAGCAGCTTGGTTGACGAGGGTTGGGAGACCCAGTACTTC.

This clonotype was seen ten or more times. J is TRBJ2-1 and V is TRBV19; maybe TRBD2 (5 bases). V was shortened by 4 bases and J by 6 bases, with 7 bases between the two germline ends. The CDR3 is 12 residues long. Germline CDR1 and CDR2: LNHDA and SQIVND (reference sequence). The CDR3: CASSNSGNEQFF. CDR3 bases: TGTGCCAGTAGTAACAGCGGCAATGAGCAGTTCTTC.

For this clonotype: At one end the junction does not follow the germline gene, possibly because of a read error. CDR3 region: CASSLGGTGDF. The DNA for the CDR3 is TGTGCCAGCAGCTTAGGAGGGACAGGGGATTTT. This chain uses TRBV7-9 with TRBJ2-3; 10 positions agree with TRBD1. The CDR3 is 11 residues long. CDR1 SEHNR and CDR2 FQNEAQ come from the germline V gene (reference sequence).

The CDR3 DNA reads as TGTGCCAGCAGTTACCCAGACTACCGGACTAGCGGGGTCTACGAGCAGTACTTC. Translated, it gives CASSYPDYRTSGVYEQYF. The chain couples TRBV6-2 or TRBV6-3 to TRBJ2-7; 12 bases fit TRBD2. The germline V gene has CDR1 MNHEY and CDR2 SVGEGT. V shed 2 bases, J shed 3 bases, and the junction held 11 bases outside the gene matches. The length of the CDR3 is 18 residues.

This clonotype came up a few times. CDR3 DNA: TGTGCCAGCAGCTCCTACCGGAGCACCGGGGAGCTGTTTTTT. As protein: CASSSYRSTGELFF. The chain carries TRBV4-2 and TRBJ2-2; no clear D gene. Germline-derived CDR1 and CDR2 are LGHNA and YNFKEQ. This CDR3 spans 14 amino acids. Trimming stripped 5 bases from V and 4 bases from J, with 11 bases between.

CDR3 nucleotide sequence: TGTGCCAGCAGCTACCCCCGGGACGGGAACACCGGGGAGCTGTTTTTT. It specifies CASSYPRDGNTGELFF. J is TRBJ2-2 and V is TRBV7-2; the D call may be TRBD1 or TRBD2 (5 bases each). V lost 4 bases and J 1 base, leaving 13 bases between the germline ends. CDR1 is SGHTA and CDR2 is FQGNSA in the germline V gene. The CDR3 is 16 amino acids.

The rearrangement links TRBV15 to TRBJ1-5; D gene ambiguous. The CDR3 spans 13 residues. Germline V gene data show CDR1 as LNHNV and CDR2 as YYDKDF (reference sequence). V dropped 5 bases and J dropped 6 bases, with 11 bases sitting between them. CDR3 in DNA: TGTGCCACCAGCCATACTCGCTCTCAGCCCCAGCATTTT. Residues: CATSHTRSQPQHF.

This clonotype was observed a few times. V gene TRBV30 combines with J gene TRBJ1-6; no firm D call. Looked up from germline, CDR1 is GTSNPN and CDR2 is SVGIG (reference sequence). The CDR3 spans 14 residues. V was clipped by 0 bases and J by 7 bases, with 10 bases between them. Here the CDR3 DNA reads TGTGCCTGGAGTGTACTCAGCGGGAATTCACCCCTCCACTTT. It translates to CAWSVLSGNSPLHF. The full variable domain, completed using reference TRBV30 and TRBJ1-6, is SQTIHQWPATLVQPVGSPLSLECTVEGTSNPNLYWYRQAAGRGLQLLFYSVGIGQISSEVPQNLSASRPQDRQFILSSKKLLLSDSGFYLCAWSVLSGNSPLHFGNGTRLTVT.

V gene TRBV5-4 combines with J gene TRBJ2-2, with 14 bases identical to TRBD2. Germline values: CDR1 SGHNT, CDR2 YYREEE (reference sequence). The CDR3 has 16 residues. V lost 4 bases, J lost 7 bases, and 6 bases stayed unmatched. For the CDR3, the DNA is TGTGCCAGCAGCCTGGGACTAGCGGGAGATCACGGGGAGCTGTTTTTT. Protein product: CASSLGLAGDHGELFF. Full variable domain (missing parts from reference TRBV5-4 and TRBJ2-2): ETGVTQSPTHLIKTRGQQVTLRCSSQSGHNTVSWYQQALGQGPQFIFQYYREEENGRGNFPPRFSGLQFPNYSSELNVNALELDDSALYLCASSLGLAGDHGELFFGEGSRLTVL.

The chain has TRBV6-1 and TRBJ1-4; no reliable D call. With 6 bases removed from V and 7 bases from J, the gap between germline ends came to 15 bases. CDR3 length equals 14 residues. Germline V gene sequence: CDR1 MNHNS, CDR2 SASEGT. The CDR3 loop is CASRQQPGGEKLFF. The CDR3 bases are TGTGCCAGCAGACAACAGCCAGGAGGTGAAAAACTGTTTTTT.

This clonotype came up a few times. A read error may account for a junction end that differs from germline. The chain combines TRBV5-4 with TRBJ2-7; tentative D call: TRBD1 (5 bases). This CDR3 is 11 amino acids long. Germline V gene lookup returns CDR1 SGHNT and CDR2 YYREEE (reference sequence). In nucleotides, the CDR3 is TGTGCCAGCATCCAACCCCAGGGCGCAGTCTTC. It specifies CASIQPQGAVF. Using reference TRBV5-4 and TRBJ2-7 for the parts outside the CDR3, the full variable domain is ETGVTQSPTHLIKTRGQQVTLRCSSQSGHNTVSWYQQALGQGPQFIFQYYREEENGRGNFPPRFSGLQFPNYSSELNVNALELDDSALYLCASIQPQGAVFGPGTRLTVT.

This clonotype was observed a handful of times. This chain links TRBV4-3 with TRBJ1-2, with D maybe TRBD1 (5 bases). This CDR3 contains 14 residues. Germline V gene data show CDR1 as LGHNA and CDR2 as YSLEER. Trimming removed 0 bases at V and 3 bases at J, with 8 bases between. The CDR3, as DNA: TGCGCCAGCAGCCAAGAATTGGGGGACTATGGCTACACCTTC. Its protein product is CASSQELGDYGYTF.

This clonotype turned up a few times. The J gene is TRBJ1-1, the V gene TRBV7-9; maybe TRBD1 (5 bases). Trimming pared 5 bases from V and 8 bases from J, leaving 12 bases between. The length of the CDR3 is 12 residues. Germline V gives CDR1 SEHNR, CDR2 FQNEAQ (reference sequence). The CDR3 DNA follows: TGTGCCAGCAGCAAGGGACCGATCGAAGCTTTCTTT. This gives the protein CASSKGPIEAFF.

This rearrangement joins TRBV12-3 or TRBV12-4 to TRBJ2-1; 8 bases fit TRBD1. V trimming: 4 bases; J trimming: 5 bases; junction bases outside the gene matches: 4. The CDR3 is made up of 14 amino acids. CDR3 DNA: TGTGCCAGCAGTTGGACAGGGCCTAACAATGAGCAGTTCTTC. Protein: CASSWTGPNNEQFF.

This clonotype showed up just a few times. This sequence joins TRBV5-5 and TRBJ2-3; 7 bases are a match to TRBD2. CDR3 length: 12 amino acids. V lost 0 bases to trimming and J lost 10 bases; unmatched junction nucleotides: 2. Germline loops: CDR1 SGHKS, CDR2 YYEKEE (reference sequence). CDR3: CASSLASGAQYF. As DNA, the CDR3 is TGTGCCAGCAGCTTGGCCAGCGGGGCGCAGTATTTT.

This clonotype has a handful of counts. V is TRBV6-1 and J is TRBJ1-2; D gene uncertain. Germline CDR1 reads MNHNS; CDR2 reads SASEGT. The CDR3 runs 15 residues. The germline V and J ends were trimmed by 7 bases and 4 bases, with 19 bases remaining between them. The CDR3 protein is CASNADLTTIYGYTF. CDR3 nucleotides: TGTGCCAGCAATGCCGACCTAACCACTATCTATGGCTACACCTTC.

CDR3 residues: CSATGFPSTDTQYF. DNA for the CDR3: TGCAGTGCTACAGGGTTTCCAAGCACAGATACGCAGTATTTT. The V call is TRBV20-1, the J call TRBJ2-3; possibly TRBD1 for D (5 bases). V was cut by 4 bases and J by 0 bases, with 11 bases left in between. The CDR3 is 14 amino acids. Germline-derived CDR1 and CDR2 are DFQATT and SNEGSKA (reference sequence).